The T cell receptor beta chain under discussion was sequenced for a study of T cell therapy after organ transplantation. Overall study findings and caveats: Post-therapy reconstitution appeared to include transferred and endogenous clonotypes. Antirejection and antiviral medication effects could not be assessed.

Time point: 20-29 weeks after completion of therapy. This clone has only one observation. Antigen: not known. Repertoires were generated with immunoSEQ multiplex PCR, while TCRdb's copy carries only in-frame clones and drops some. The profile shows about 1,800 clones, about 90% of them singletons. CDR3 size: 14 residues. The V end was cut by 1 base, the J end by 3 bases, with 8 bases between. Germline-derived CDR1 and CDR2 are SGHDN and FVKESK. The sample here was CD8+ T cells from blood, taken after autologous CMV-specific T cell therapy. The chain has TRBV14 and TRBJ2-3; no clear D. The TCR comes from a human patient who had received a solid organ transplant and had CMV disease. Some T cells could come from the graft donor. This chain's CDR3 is CASSQGPGTDTQYF. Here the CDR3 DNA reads TGTGCCAGCAGCCAAGGTCCCGGGACAGATACGCAGTATTTT.